This TCR beta chain was documented in a study of blood T cells in healthy people across ages. About this clonotype itself: No antigen is known for it.

A second PCR, run for roughly 7 to 11 cycles, used a sample-barcoded 5' primer plus a J-beta primer mix. No fewer than 3 million CDR3-containing paired-end reads came from each sample. TCRdb used MiXCR to reprocess the 5' RACE reads, holding one entry per CDR3 protein. The table includes hundreds of thousands of distinct CDR3 sequences, around two thirds detected once. Findings of the study overall: The unknown donor CMV status may have confounded expanded clonotype changes.

Trimming cost V 7 bases and J 0 bases, with 10 bases left between them. The CDR3 consists of 13 residues. CDR1 and CDR2 (germline): SNHLY, FYNNEI. There were healthy Caucasian individuals from Russia, aged about 6 to 100, serving as donors. V and J are TRBV2 and TRBJ2-7; the D gene is possibly TRBD2 (5 bases). This TCR came from a man aged 25-40 years in good health. Sequencing was done on a sample of blood. As DNA, the CDR3 is TGTGCCAGCAAGAGGGTGAGCTCCTACGAGCAGTACTTC. It translates to CASKRVSSYEQYF. The full variable domain, in which reference TRBV2 and TRBJ2-7 provide the parts outside the CDR3, is EPEVTQTPSHQVTQMGQEVILRCVPISNHLYFYWYRQILGQKVEFLVSFYNNEISEKSEIFDDQFSVERPDGSNFTLKIRSTKLEDSAMYFCASKRVSSYEQYFGPGTRLTVT.